Presented here are 28 T cell receptor beta chains from one specimen sequenced in a study of identical twins. From the 5' RACE reads, TCRdb called clonotypes with MiXCR, one entry per CDR3 protein. Of about 220,000 distinct CDR3 sequences in the sample, around 6.8% were seen once. This same sample was also part of a study on yellow fever vaccine responses in identical twins.

The sequenced sample consisted of memory (CD45RO+) T cells sorted from blood. These TCRs come from a woman aged 18-35 years in good health.

This clonotype was detected only a few times. The V gene is TRBV7-9, the J gene TRBJ1-1; D is ambiguous. Germline V lookup: CDR1 SEHNR, CDR2 FQNEAQ (reference sequence). Trimming left V 5 bases short and J 1 base short, with 11 bases between. The CDR3 runs 14 residues. Here the CDR3 DNA reads TGTGCCAGCAGCCCCTATGGTGAGAACACTGAAGCTTTCTTT. Its protein product is CASSPYGENTEAFF.

This clonotype was seen only a few times. The junction departs from germline at one end; a sequencing error may be responsible. This chain connects TRBV7-2 to TRBJ1-3; D possibly corresponds to TRBD1 (5 bases). This CDR3 region has 16 residues. Germline V lookup: CDR1 SGHTA, CDR2 FQGNSA. CDR3 in amino acids: CASSPDTGPSRNTIYF. CDR3 DNA sequence: TGTGCCAGCAGCCCGGACACCGGGCCCTCTAGAAACACCATATATTTT.

There are a few counts of this clonotype. The V and J genes are TRBV27 and TRBJ1-4; maybe TRBD1 (6 bases). Germline lookup yields CDR1 MNHEY and CDR2 SMNVEV (reference sequence). The CDR3 consists of 15 residues. V was trimmed by 4 bases and J by 8 bases, leaving 17 bases between them. CDR3 sequence (DNA): TGTGCCAGCAGTTGGGGGGGGGCCACTCCCGAAAAACTGTTTTTT. Translated, it gives CASSWGGATPEKLFF.

This clonotype was seen only a few times. The chain employs TRBV7-9 and TRBJ2-2, with D perhaps matching TRBD2 (5 bases). The germline CDR1 and CDR2 sequences are SEHNR and FQNEAQ (reference sequence). Trimming cost V 8 bases and J 4 bases, with 5 bases left between them. This CDR3 spans 11 amino acids. This CDR3 reads CASGGTGELFF. DNA for the CDR3: TGTGCCAGCGGAGGCACCGGGGAGCTGTTTTTT.

CDR3 in DNA: TGTGCCAGCAGTGAGGAGGGGGCTGGGGCCAACGTCCTGACTTTC. This codes for CASSEEGAGANVLTF. V usage is TRBV2 and J usage is TRBJ2-6; D is perhaps TRBD1 or TRBD2 (6 bases each). The V gene lost 3 bases and the J gene lost 2 bases, with 8 bases spanning the gap. This CDR3 contains 15 residues. Per germline, CDR1 SNHLY and CDR2 FYNNEI.

This clonotype was picked up many times. The chain joins TRBV7-9 to TRBJ2-1; 10 nucleotides line up with TRBD2. Germline lookup yields CDR1 SEHNR and CDR2 FQNEAQ (reference sequence). Trimming removed 5 bases from V and 0 bases from J; junction bases left unmatched: 16. The CDR3 spans 20 residues. DNA for the CDR3: TGTGCCAGCAGCCTTCCCCTAGGTGCTAGCGGGAGAAGCTCCTACAATGAGCAGTTCTTC. Protein product: CASSLPLGASGRSSYNEQFF.

The chain links TRBV9 to TRBJ2-3, with 10 positions matching TRBD2. Losses at the gene ends were 4 bases for V and 0 bases for J; bases not matched to a gene: 2. Germline CDR1 reads SGDLS; CDR2 reads YYNGEE. This CDR3 contains 15 residues. CDR3 in amino acids: CASSFSGGSTDTQYF. For the CDR3, the DNA is TGTGCCAGCAGCTTTAGCGGGGGGAGCACAGATACGCAGTATTTT.

The V gene is TRBV5-6, the J gene TRBJ2-5; D is unclear. Germline V gene sequence: CDR1 SGHDT, CDR2 YYEEEE. V was shortened by 1 base and J by 2 bases, with 9 bases between the two germline ends. This CDR3 is 14 amino acids long. Written as DNA, the CDR3 is TGTGCCAGCAGCTTGAGGACGTCTCAAGAGACCCAGTACTTC. Its translation is CASSLRTSQETQYF. Looking up the rest from reference TRBV5-6 and TRBJ2-5 gives the full variable domain: DAGVTQSPTHLIKTRGQQVTLRCSPKSGHDTVSWYQQALGQGPQFIFQYYEEEERQRGNFPDRFSGHQFPNYSSELNVNALLLGDSALYLCASSLRTSQETQYFGPGTRLLVL.

The rearrangement links TRBV6-1 to TRBJ2-2; D unresolved. The CDR3 has 13 residues. Germline CDR1 and CDR2: MNHNS and SASEGT. Trimming cost V 2 bases and J 7 bases, with 8 bases left between them. The CDR3 DNA sequence: TGTGCCAGCAGTGAAATAAGGAGCGGGGAGCTGTTTTTT. It is translated as CASSEIRSGELFF.

This clonotype was counted only a few times. The gene calls are TRBV2 and TRBJ1-1; D gene uncertain. This CDR3 spans 14 amino acids. Trimming removed 5 bases at V and 4 bases at J, with 14 bases between. Per germline, CDR1 SNHLY and CDR2 FYNNEI. As DNA, the CDR3 is TGTGCCAGCAGTAAAAACCTGGGAGGCACTGAAGCTTTCTTT. Its translation: CASSKNLGGTEAFF.

This clonotype was counted many times. V is TRBV20-1 and J is TRBJ1-2; D uncertain. Trimming left V 0 bases short and J 2 bases short, with 16 bases between. The CDR3 spans 16 residues. The germline gives CDR1 DFQATT, CDR2 SNEGSKA (reference sequence). The CDR3 here is CSARDPPPAGNYGYTF. The CDR3 nucleotides are TGCAGTGCTAGAGATCCCCCCCCGGCCGGAAACTATGGCTACACCTTC.

This chain connects TRBV20-1 to TRBJ2-3; 8 bases line up with TRBD2. Trimming at V came to 7 bases and at J to 0 bases, leaving 12 bases not matched to a gene. CDR3 size: 16 residues. Germline loops: CDR1 DFQATT, CDR2 SNEGSKA (reference sequence). In nucleotides, the CDR3 is TGCAGTGGTCCCCCATTAGCGGGGCTGAGCACAGATACGCAGTATTTT. Its protein is CSGPPLAGLSTDTQYF.

At least ten counts were recorded for this clonotype. The chain employs TRBV29-1 and TRBJ2-5; D is unresolved. CDR3 length equals 11 residues. Germline loops: CDR1 SQVTM, CDR2 ANQGSEA. V lost 7 bases to trimming and J lost 4 bases, with 10 bases between them. Here the CDR3 DNA reads TGCAGCGCCTTTTTCAGAGAGACCCAGTACTTC. Its translation: CSAFFRETQYF.

This clonotype was seen a few times. V usage is TRBV3-1 and J usage is TRBJ2-7, with 7 bases matching TRBD2. The CDR3 spans 15 residues. V gave up 4 bases and J gave up 2 bases; unmatched junction bases: 8. CDR1 is LGHDT and CDR2 is YNNKEL in the germline V gene (reference sequence). The CDR3 reads CASSRGASGPYEQYF. CDR3 nucleotides: TGTGCCAGCAGCCGCGGCGCTAGCGGACCCTACGAGCAGTACTTC.

The rearrangement uses TRBV14 and TRBJ2-5; 10 nucleotides agree with TRBD2. Germline V lookup: CDR1 SGHDN, CDR2 FVKESK. The CDR3 covers 15 residues. V lost 1 base to trimming and J lost 9 bases; unmatched junction nucleotides: 8. CDR3 in amino acids: CASSQGASGGEPQYF. Written as DNA, the CDR3 is TGTGCCAGCAGCCAAGGGGCCAGCGGGGGGGAACCCCAGTACTTC.

This clonotype has ten or more counts. This CDR3 is CSVATGGFNEQYF. CDR3 in DNA: TGCAGCGTTGCTACAGGGGGCTTTAACGAGCAGTACTTC. The chain is built from TRBV29-1 and TRBJ2-7; 9 bases are shared with TRBD1. The CDR3 spans 13 residues. V trimming: 4 bases; J trimming: 5 bases; junction bases outside the gene matches: 6. Germline V lookup: CDR1 SQVTM, CDR2 ANQGSEA.

This clonotype was seen a handful of times. Here the CDR3 DNA reads TGTGCCAGCAGCTTAGCAGATAACTATGGCTACACCTTC. Residues: CASSLADNYGYTF. V gene TRBV11-2 combines with J gene TRBJ1-2; D is unresolved. Trimming left V 1 base short and J 1 base short, with 4 bases between. There are 13 residues in the CDR3. Germline V gene sequence: CDR1 SGHAT, CDR2 FQNNGV. Variable domain in full (rest from reference TRBV11-2 and TRBJ1-2): EAGVAQSPRYKIIEKRQSVAFWCNPISGHATLYWYQQILGQGPKLLIQFQNNGVVDDSQLPKDRFSAERLKGVDSTLKIQPAKLEDSAVYLCASSLADNYGYTFGSGTRLTVV.

This clonotype was picked up many times. The gene calls are TRBV2 and TRBJ2-3; perhaps TRBD2 as D (5 bases). This CDR3 region has 15 residues. V was shortened by 5 bases and J by 6 bases, with 18 bases between the two germline ends. CDR1 is SNHLY, CDR2 FYNNEI, per germline. In DNA, the CDR3 is TGTGCCAGCAGTCCCTTCGAGGGAGTGGTGGATACGCAGTATTTT. Amino acids: CASSPFEGVVDTQYF.

At least ten counts were recorded for this clonotype. The chain uses TRBV7-9 and TRBJ2-5; D could derive from TRBD1 or TRBD2 (5 bases each). Trimming left V 0 bases short and J 5 bases short, with 10 bases between. The V gene's germline CDR1 is SEHNR and CDR2 FQNEAQ (reference sequence). This CDR3 contains 14 residues. CDR3 coding DNA: TGTGCCAGCAGCTTAGCGAGGGGCGTGGAGACCCAGTACTTC. Residues: CASSLARGVETQYF. The variable domain in full, with the rest retrieved from reference TRBV7-9 and TRBJ2-5, is DTGVSQNPRHKITKRGQNVTFRCDPISEHNRLYWYRQTLGQGPEFLTYFQNEAQLEKSRLLSDRFSAERPKGSFSTLEIQRTEQGDSAMYLCASSLARGVETQYFGPGTRLLVL.

At least ten counts were recorded for this clonotype. This sequence joins TRBV29-1 and TRBJ2-1, with 8 bases fitting TRBD2. J gave up 8 bases and V 1 base, and 16 bases lay outside the gene matches. Germline V lookup: CDR1 SQVTM, CDR2 ANQGSEA. There are 17 residues in the CDR3. The CDR3 reads CSVEGGTPSGLAYEQFF. The CDR3 DNA follows: TGCAGCGTTGAAGGAGGTACCCCCTCTGGACTAGCCTATGAGCAGTTCTTC.

This clonotype was detected a few times. The chain has TRBV12-5 and TRBJ2-2, with D hard to call. Deletions cut 1 base from V and 0 bases from J, with 6 bases between. Germline CDR1 and CDR2: LGHNT and FRNRAP. The CDR3 totals 15 residues. The CDR3 region is CASGLGISNTGELFF. The CDR3 DNA reads as TGTGCTAGTGGTTTGGGCATTTCGAACACCGGGGAGCTGTTTTTT.

The V and J genes are TRBV3-1 and TRBJ2-3; 11 bases match TRBD2. Germline assignment: CDR1 LGHDT and CDR2 YNNKEL (reference sequence). Trimming removed 1 base from V and 2 bases from J; junction bases left unmatched: 5. The CDR3 spans 17 residues. The CDR3 spells CASSQAGTSGYTDTQYF. Here the CDR3 DNA reads TGTGCCAGCAGCCAAGCCGGGACTAGCGGATACACAGATACGCAGTATTTT.

This clonotype turned up a few times. This chain connects TRBV7-2 to TRBJ2-7; possible D gene TRBD1, 8 bases. The germline V gene has CDR1 SGHTA and CDR2 FQGNSA. This CDR3 comprises 14 residues. Between the trimmed V and J ends, which lost 4 bases and 2 bases, there was a span of 12 bases. CDR3 DNA sequence: TGTGCCAGCAGCTCACAGGGGGGGACCTACGAGCAGTACTTC. Amino acid sequence: CASSSQGGTYEQYF. The full variable domain, with the rest looked up from reference TRBV7-2 and TRBJ2-7, is GAGVSQSPSNKVTEKGKDVELRCDPISGHTALYWYRQSLGQGLEFLIYFQGNSAPDKSGLPSDRFSAERTGGSVSTLTIQRTQQEDSAVYLCASSSQGGTYEQYFGPGTRLTVT.

This clonotype appeared many times. The chain uses TRBV6-5 and TRBJ1-2; possibly TRBD1 for D (5 bases). The germline V gene has CDR1 MNHEY and CDR2 SVGAGI. Deletions cut 7 bases from V and 2 bases from J, with 8 bases between. The CDR3 is made up of 12 amino acids. The CDR3 reads CASNDRNYGYTF. Here the CDR3 DNA reads TGTGCCAGCAATGACAGAAACTATGGCTACACCTTC.

The table lists this clonotype with a few counts. The chain uses TRBV20-1 and TRBJ2-2; weak D call: TRBD1 (5 bases). The length of the CDR3 is 18 residues. With 1 base removed from V and 3 bases from J, the gap between germline ends came to 21 bases. CDR1 and CDR2 from the germline V gene are DFQATT and SNEGSKA (reference sequence). The CDR3 region has the DNA TGCAGTGCTAGAGCCCTGGCAGGGTGGTGGGCACACACCGGGGAGCTGTTTTTT. As protein: CSARALAGWWAHTGELFF.

This clonotype was seen ten or more times. This chain uses TRBV29-1 with TRBJ2-1; 7 bases map to TRBD1. The germline gives CDR1 SQVTM, CDR2 ANQGSEA. The V segment lost 6 bases and the J segment 6 bases; nucleotides outside the gene matches: 11. The CDR3 length is 14 residues. CDR3 sequence (DNA): TGCAGCGTCGACAGGGATGGGGGAATCAATGAGCAGTTCTTC. It specifies CSVDRDGGINEQFF.

The V call is TRBV7-9, the J call TRBJ2-1; D may correspond to TRBD1 or TRBD2 (6 bases each). V lost 4 bases and J 2 bases, leaving 15 bases between the germline ends. This CDR3 has 16 amino acids. Per germline, CDR1 SEHNR and CDR2 FQNEAQ (reference sequence). The CDR3 sequence: CASSSEGGNAYNEQFF. The DNA for the CDR3 is TGTGCCAGCAGCTCAGAGGGGGGTAATGCCTACAATGAGCAGTTCTTC.

The sample holds many counts of this clonotype. The V and J genes are TRBV9 and TRBJ2-3; 7 bases fit TRBD2. The trim removed 0 bases at V and 8 bases at J, leaving 6 bases unmatched. The CDR3 covers 14 residues. Germline V CDR1 and CDR2: SGDLS, YYNGEE. The CDR3 DNA follows: TGTGCCAGCAGCGTAGCGGAAGGGAGGGCTACGCAGTATTTT. This gives the protein CASSVAEGRATQYF.